This is a list of T cell receptor beta chains from one sample in a study of PD-1 blockade in mismatch repair-deficient tumors. The repertoire was sequenced with immunoSEQ multiplex PCR; TCRdb's copy has only in-frame clones and lacks some. The data contain about 110,000 clones, 60% to 85% of them singletons. The source was peripheral blood, collected 60 weeks after starting pembrolizumab. The receptors stem from an adult with mismatch repair-deficient cancer. Both conserved end residues are part of each CDR3. D genes are given only for firm matches. The size of a clone is reported for some rows only, either as once, few or many, or as a class for expanded clones.

D	V	size	J	CDR3	DNA
TRBD1	TRBV15	NA	TRBJ2-7	CATSRDREYEQYF	TGTGCCACCAGCAGGGACAGGGAATACGAGCAGTACTTC
NA	TRBV11-2	NA	TRBJ2-5	CASSFSRETQYF	TGTGCCAGCAGCTTTTCTAGAGAGACCCAGTACTTC
TRBD1	TRBV18	NA	TRBJ1-1	CASSTSQGQGNTEAFF	TGTGCCAGCTCAACTAGTCAGGGACAGGGGAACACTGAAGCTTTCTTT
NA	TRBV5-4	NA	TRBJ2-1	CASSLRGREQFF	TGTGCCAGCAGCTTGCGGGGGCGTGAGCAGTTCTTC
NA	TRBV15	NA	TRBJ1-5	CATSGFSGANQPQHF	TGTGCCACCAGCGGTTTTTCGGGGGCAAATCAGCCCCAGCATTTT
NA	TRBV5-1	NA	TRBJ2-5	CASSTSVGFQETQYF	TGCGCCAGCAGCACCTCCGTTGGGTTTCAAGAGACCCAGTACTTC
NA	TRBV7-9	once	TRBJ2-7	CASSLGSVSSYEQYF	TGTGCCAGCAGCTTAGGTAGCGTGAGCTCCTACGAGCAGTACTTC
NA	TRBV5-4	NA	TRBJ1-1	CASSLSGGVGEAFF	TGTGCCAGCAGCTTATCGGGGGGCGTCGGTGAAGCTTTCTTT
NA	TRBV5-6	few	TRBJ1-2	CASSSGVFGGYTF	TGTGCCAGCAGCTCCGGGGTATTTGGAGGCTACACCTTC
NA	TRBV5-5	NA	TRBJ2-7	CASSFSGPGPSSYEQYF	TGTGCCAGCAGCTTCTCAGGTCCGGGGCCAAGCTCCTACGAGCAGTACTTC
TRBD1	TRBV5-1	NA	TRBJ2-7	CASSWGTGKDEQYF	TGCGCCAGCAGCTGGGGGACAGGGAAGGACGAGCAGTACTTC
NA	TRBV27	NA	TRBJ2-7	CASYSGTSYEQYF	TGTGCCAGTTACTCCGGGACATCCTACGAGCAGTACTTC
NA	TRBV5-6	NA	TRBJ1-1	CASSVSLDKNTEAFF	TGTGCCAGCAGCGTGTCATTAGACAAGAACACTGAAGCTTTCTTT